This T cell receptor (beta chain) was documented in a study of long-term antiretroviral therapy in people with HIV. Every participant with HIV received treatment in the United States. Roughly 0.85-10 million cryopreserved PBMC were held in samples before DNA extraction. V lost 4 bases and J lost 0, with 7 bases in between. The CDR3 is made up of 15 amino acids. Looked up from germline, CDR1 is WSHSY and CDR2 is SAAADI. At survey level, the immunoSEQ assay was run in its v3.0 version. The study targeted roughly 35,000-50,000 T-cell genomes per sample in sequencing. The repertoire was sequenced with immunoSEQ multiplex PCR; TCRdb's copy has only in-frame clones and lacks some. The table has 20,000 to 25,000 clones, around 85% seen once.

V gene TRBV10-2 combines with J gene TRBJ1-6, with no clear D. This receptor was identified in a young man with HIV. The material sequenced was unsorted PBMCs, taken roughly 4 years after starting antiretroviral therapy. CDR3 amino acids: CASSVWSSYNSPLHF. DNA for the CDR3: TGCGCCAGCAGTGTCTGGAGCTCCTATAATTCACCCCTCCACTTT.